This T cell receptor (beta chain) was sequenced in a study of CD8 T cells in ankylosing spondylitis. Germline loops: CDR1 SGHTA, CDR2 FQGNSA. This CDR3 is 15 amino acids long. The V gene lost 4 bases and the J gene lost 0 bases, with 10 bases spanning the gap. In regard to this clonotype: The antigen remains unidentified.

The study's findings and limits: Blood of patients with ankylosing spondylitis appeared to be characterized by a TCR beta motif of eight highly homologous variants.

With molecular barcodes, quantitative 5'-RACE was used to make the TCR beta libraries. TCRdb reprocessed the 5' RACE reads with MiXCR, giving one entry per CDR3 protein. Counted here are about 800,000 distinct CDR3 sequences, approximately 12% occurring once; the ten biggest clones make up roughly 0.51%. V usage is TRBV7-2 and J usage is TRBJ2-4; D perhaps matches TRBD2 (5 bases). The source is a male donor with ankylosing spondylitis. The specimen sequenced was blood, either unsorted or a sorted T cell fraction (not recorded which). The CDR3 loop reads CASSSPGIAKNIQYF. CDR3 nucleotide sequence: TGTGCCAGCAGCTCCCCGGGAATAGCCAAAAACATTCAGTACTTC.